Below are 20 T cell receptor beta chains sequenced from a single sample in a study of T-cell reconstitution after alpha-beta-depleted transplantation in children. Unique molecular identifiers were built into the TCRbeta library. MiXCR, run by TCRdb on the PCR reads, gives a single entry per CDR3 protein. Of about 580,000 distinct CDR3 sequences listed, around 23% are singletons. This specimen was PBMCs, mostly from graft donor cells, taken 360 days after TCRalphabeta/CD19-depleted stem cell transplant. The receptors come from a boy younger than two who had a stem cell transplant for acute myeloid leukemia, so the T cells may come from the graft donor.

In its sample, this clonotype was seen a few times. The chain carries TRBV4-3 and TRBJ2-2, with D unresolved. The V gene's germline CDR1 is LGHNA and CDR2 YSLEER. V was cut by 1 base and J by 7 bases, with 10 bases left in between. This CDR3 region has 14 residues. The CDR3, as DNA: TGCGCCAGCAGCCAAGTCTTCCAGAACGGGGAGCTGTTTTTT. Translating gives CASSQVFQNGELFF.

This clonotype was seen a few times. The CDR3: CSARDGLAGTDTQYF. CDR3 nucleotides: TGCAGTGCTAGAGACGGACTAGCGGGAACAGATACGCAGTATTTT. The V and J genes are TRBV20-1 and TRBJ2-3; TRBD2 agrees at 12 bases. The junction had 1 base not matched to a gene; V was cut back by 0 bases and J by 3 bases. CDR1 and CDR2 (germline): DFQATT, SNEGSKA (reference sequence). This CDR3 is 15 amino acids long.

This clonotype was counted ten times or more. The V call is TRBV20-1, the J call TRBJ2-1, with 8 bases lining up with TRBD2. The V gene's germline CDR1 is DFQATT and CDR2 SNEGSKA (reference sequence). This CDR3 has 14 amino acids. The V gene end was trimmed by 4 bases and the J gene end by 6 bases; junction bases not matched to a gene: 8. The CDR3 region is CSATTGTRGNEQFF. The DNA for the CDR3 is TGCAGTGCTACCACCGGGACTAGGGGCAATGAGCAGTTCTTC.

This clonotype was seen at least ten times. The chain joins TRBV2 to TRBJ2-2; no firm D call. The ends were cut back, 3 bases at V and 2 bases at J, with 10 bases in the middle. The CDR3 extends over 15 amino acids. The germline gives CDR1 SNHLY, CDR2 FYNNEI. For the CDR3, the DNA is TGTGCCAGCAGTGAGGTCCGACCTAACACCGGGGAGCTGTTTTTT. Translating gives CASSEVRPNTGELFF.

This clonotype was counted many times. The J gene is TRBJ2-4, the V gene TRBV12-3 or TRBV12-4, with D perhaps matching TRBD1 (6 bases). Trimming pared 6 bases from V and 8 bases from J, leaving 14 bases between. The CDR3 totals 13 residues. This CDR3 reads CASRPGVKDIQYF. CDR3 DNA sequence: TGTGCCAGCAGACCAGGGGTGAAGGACATTCAGTACTTC.

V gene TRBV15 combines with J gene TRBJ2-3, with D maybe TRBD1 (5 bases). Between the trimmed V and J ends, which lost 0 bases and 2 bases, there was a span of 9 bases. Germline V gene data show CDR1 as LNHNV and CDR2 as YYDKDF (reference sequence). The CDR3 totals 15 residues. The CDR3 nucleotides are TGTGCCACCAGCAGAGATTCAGGGTACACAGATACGCAGTATTTT. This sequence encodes CATSRDSGYTDTQYF. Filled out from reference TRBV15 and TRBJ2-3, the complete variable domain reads DAMVIQNPRYQVTQFGKPVTLSCSQTLNHNVMYWYQQKSSQAPKLLFHYYDKDFNNEADTPDNFQSRRPNTSFCFLDIRSPGLGDTAMYLCATSRDSGYTDTQYFGPGTRLTVL.

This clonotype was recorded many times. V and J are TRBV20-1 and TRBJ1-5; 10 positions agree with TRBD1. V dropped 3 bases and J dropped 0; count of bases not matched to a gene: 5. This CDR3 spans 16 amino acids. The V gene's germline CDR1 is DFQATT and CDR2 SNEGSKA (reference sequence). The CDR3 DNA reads TGCAGTGCTAGCAGGGACAGGGGATATAGCAATCAGCCCCAGCATTTT. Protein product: CSASRDRGYSNQPQHF.

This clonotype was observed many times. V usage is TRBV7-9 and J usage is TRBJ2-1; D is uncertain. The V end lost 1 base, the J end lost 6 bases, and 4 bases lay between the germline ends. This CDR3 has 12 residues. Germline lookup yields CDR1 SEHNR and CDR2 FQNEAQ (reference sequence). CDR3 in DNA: TGTGCCAGCAGCTTAGACAGCAATGAGCAGTTCTTC. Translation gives CASSLDSNEQFF. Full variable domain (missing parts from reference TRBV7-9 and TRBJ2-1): DTGVSQNPRHKITKRGQNVTFRCDPISEHNRLYWYRQTLGQGPEFLTYFQNEAQLEKSRLLSDRFSAERPKGSFSTLEIQRTEQGDSAMYLCASSLDSNEQFFGPGTRLTVL.

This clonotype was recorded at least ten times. The CDR3 sequence is CSVVTVLLGTQYF. The CDR3 DNA reads as TGCAGCGTTGTAACAGTCCTCTTGGGGACCCAGTACTTC. The chain links TRBV29-1 to TRBJ2-5; D unclear. With 4 bases removed from V and 7 bases from J, the gap between germline ends came to 16 bases. Germline V lookup: CDR1 SQVTM, CDR2 ANQGSEA. This CDR3 comprises 13 residues.

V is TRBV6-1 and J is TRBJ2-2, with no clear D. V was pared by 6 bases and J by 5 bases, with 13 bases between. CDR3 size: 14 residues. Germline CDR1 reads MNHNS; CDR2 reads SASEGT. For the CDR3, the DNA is TGTGCCAGCAGGGCACAGACGGAGACCGGGGAGCTGTTTTTT. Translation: CASRAQTETGELFF.

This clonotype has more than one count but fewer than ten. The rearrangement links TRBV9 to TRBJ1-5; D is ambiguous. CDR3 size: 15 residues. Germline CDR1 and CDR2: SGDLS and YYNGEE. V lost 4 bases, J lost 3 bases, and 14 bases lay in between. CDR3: CASSSGGQDNQPQHF. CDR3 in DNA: TGTGCCAGCAGCTCGGGAGGGCAGGACAATCAGCCCCAGCATTTT.

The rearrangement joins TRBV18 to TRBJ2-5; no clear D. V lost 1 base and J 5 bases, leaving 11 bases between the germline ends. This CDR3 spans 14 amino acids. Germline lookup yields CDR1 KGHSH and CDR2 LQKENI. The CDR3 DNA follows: TGTGCCAGCTCACCACAAACCGGCTGGGAGACCCAGTACTTC. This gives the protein CASSPQTGWETQYF. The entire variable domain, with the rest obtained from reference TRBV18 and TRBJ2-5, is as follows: NAGVMQNPRHLVRRRGQEARLRCSPMKGHSHVYWYRQLPEEGLKFMVYLQKENIIDESGMPKERFSAEFPKEGPSILRIQQVVRGDSAAYFCASSPQTGWETQYFGPGTRLLVL.

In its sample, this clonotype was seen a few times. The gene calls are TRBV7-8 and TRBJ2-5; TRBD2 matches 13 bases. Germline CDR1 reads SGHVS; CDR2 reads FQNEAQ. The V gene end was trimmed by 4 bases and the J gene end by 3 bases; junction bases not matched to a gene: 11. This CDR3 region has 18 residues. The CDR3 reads CASSYQALLAGGKETQYF. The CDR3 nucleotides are TGTGCCAGCAGCTACCAGGCCTTACTAGCGGGGGGGAAAGAGACCCAGTACTTC.

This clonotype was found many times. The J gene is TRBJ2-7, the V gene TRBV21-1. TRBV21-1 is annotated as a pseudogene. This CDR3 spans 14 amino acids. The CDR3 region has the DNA TGTGCCAGCAGCAAGTACGGGAACTCCTACGAGCAGTACGTC. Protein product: CASSKYGNSYEQYV.

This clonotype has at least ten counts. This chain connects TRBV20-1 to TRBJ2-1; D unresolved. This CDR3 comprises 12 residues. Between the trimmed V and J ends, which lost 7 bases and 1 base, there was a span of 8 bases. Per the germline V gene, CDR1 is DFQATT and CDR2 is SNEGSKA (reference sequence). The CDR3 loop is CSGQPSYNEQFF. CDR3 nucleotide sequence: TGCAGTGGGCAACCGTCCTACAATGAGCAGTTCTTC.

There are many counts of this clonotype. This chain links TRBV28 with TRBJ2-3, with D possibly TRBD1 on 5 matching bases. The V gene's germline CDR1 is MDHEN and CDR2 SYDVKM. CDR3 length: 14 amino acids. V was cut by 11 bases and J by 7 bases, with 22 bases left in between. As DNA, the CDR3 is TGTGCCTCCAGGGCTCCGGACCCTAGGTATACGCAGTATTTT. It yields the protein CASRAPDPRYTQYF.

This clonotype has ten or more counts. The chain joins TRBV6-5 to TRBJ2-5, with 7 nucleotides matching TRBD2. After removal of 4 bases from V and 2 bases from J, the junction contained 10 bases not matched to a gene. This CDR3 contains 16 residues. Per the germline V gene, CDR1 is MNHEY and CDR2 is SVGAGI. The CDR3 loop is CASSSNAAGEQETQYF. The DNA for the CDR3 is TGTGCCAGCAGTTCGAACGCTGCGGGGGAACAAGAGACCCAGTACTTC.

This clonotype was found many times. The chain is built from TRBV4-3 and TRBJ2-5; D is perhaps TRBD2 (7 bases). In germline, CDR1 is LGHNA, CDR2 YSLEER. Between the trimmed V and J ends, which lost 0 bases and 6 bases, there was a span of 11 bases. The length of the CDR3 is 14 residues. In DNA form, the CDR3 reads TGCGCCAGCAGCCAAGATCGGGGGGCAAAGACCCAGTACTTC. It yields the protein CASSQDRGAKTQYF.

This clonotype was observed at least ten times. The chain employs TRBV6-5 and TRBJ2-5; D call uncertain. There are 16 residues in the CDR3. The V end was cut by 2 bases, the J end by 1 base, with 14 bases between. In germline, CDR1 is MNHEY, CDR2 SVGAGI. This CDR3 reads CASSYGAGRIQETQYF. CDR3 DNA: TGTGCCAGCAGTTACGGAGCTGGCAGAATCCAAGAGACCCAGTACTTC.

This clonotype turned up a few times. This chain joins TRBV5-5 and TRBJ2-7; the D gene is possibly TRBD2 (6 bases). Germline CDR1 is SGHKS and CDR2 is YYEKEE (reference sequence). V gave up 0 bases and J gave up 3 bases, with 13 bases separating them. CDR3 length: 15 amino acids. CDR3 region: CASSLVAVGGYEQYV. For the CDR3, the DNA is TGTGCCAGCAGCTTGGTAGCAGTCGGGGGCTACGAGCAGTACGTC.